A single TCR beta chain is shown here with its context. Antigen unknown. Both 60 Vbeta primers and 13 Jbeta primers went into the PCR. In the study's own analysis: Unique TCR beta chains numbered around 75 million in a later analysis, with roughly 10 million shared. Sequencing was performed with immunoSEQ multiplex PCR; in TCRdb, only in-frame clones are kept and a portion is missing. That table gives V, J and clone size, and the DNA gave D and trimming. Among 90,000 to 150,000 clones listed, roughly 65% were seen once. The donors (healthy individuals) were bone marrow donors. This sample stems from a study of cytomegalovirus exposure and HLA in healthy donors. Broader study findings: 150 or so TCR beta chains were listed as cytomegalovirus-associated. Across HLA loci, a later analysis found differing TCR association rates, with DRB1 most and HLA-C fewest.

The sample taken for sequencing was PBMCs. The receptor comes from a man in his forties or fifties in good health and CMV-seropositive.

Written as DNA, the CDR3 is TGCAGCATTGCACGGGAGGGGGAGACCCAGTACTTC. Its translation: CSIAREGETQYF. This chain uses TRBV29-1 with TRBJ2-5, with 8 bases that match TRBD2. The CDR3 extends over 12 amino acids. V lost 8 bases to trimming and J lost 5 bases; unmatched junction nucleotides: 7. Germline CDR1 SQVTM, CDR2 ANQGSEA.